The source of this T cell receptor beta chain is a study of T cells of healthy individuals. One entry per CDR3 protein, called by TCRdb with MiXCR from the 5' RACE reads. Of some 69,000 distinct CDR3 sequences listed, around 15% are singletons. The sample holds a few counts of this clonotype. Trimming shortened V by 2 bases and J by 0 bases, and 6 bases separated the two germline ends. The germline gives CDR1 MNHNY, CDR2 SVGAGI (reference sequence). The CDR3 runs to 14 residues. V gene TRBV6-6 combines with J gene TRBJ2-3; D remains ambiguous. This TCR came from a human donor in good health. The CDR3 is CASSYTGSTDTQYF. CDR3 coding DNA: TGTGCCAGCAGTTACACCGGGAGCACAGATACGCAGTATTTT.